This passage covers 25 T cell receptor beta chains from one sample sequenced in a study of blood T cell repertoires in COVID-19. Produced via immunoSEQ multiplex PCR; TCRdb's table is partial and in-frame only. The table records about 150,000 clones, around 84% of them present only once. Material for sequencing was peripheral blood. The receptors here all came from a man aged 80 or over with acute or convalescent COVID-19.

This chain uses TRBV12-5 with TRBJ1-2, with 10 bases identical to TRBD1. CDR3 length equals 17 residues. Losses at the gene ends were 1 base for V and 5 bases for J; bases not matched to a gene: 10. Germline assignment: CDR1 LGHNT and CDR2 FRNRAP. The CDR3 nucleotides read TGTGCTAGTGGTTTGGGAACCGGGACAGGGGTTCGGTATGGCTACACCTTC. Amino acid sequence: CASGLGTGTGVRYGYTF.

V usage is TRBV5-4 and J usage is TRBJ2-4; TRBD1 matches at 7 bases. Germline CDR1 is SGHNT and CDR2 is YYREEE (reference sequence). With 4 bases clipped from V and 6 bases from J, the junction kept 10 bases outside the gene matches. This CDR3 is 15 amino acids long. The DNA for the CDR3 is TGTGCCAGCAGCCCCGAGGGGGCCCAAGGAAACATTCAGTACTTC. It encodes CASSPEGAQGNIQYF.

About this clone: Since the CDR3 does not end with the conserved phenylalanine or tryptophan, this likely comes from a read error. The DNA is omitted, as the CDR3 cannot be located on it reliably, and the CDR3 follows TCRdb's listing. The V call is TRBV6-5, the J call TRBJ1-1; TRBD1 reflects the table's D call only, with no check against the DNA. Counting both end residues, the CDR3 totals 12 amino acids. CDR1 and CDR2 (germline): MNHEY, SVGAGI. CDR3 loop: CASSYPSRPLQL.

The chain has TRBV7-9 and TRBJ1-1, with D tentatively TRBD1 (5 bases). Trimming removed 5 bases from V and 3 bases from J, with 13 bases in between. The CDR3 runs to 14 residues. Germline V lookup: CDR1 SEHNR, CDR2 FQNEAQ (reference sequence). Written as DNA, the CDR3 is TGTGCCAGCAGCACGGCCGGCAGGGACACTGAAGCTTTCTTT. Translation gives CASSTAGRDTEAFF.

The V gene is TRBV3-1 (or the pseudogene TRBV3-2), the J gene TRBJ2-7; D perhaps matches TRBD1 (6 bases). The V gene's germline CDR1 is LGHDT and CDR2 YNNKEL (reference sequence). Trimming removed 1 base at V and 4 bases at J, with 14 bases between. CDR3 length equals 15 residues. CDR3 protein: CASSQVPAGQYEQYF. The CDR3 bases are TGTGCCAGCAGCCAAGTTCCCGCCGGACAGTACGAGCAGTACTTC.

The rearrangement uses TRBV27 and TRBJ2-7, with TRBD1 matching over 8 bases. The CDR3 runs 15 residues. V was clipped by 4 bases and J by 6 bases; unmatched bases: 11. Germline V gene data show CDR1 as MNHEY and CDR2 as SMNVEV (reference sequence). This CDR3 is CASSSFTGGMREQYF. The CDR3 coding sequence is TGTGCCAGCAGTTCGTTTACAGGGGGTATGCGCGAGCAGTACTTC.

The CDR3 spells CAWSPRQGAEAFF. CDR3 in DNA: TGTGCCTGGAGTCCCCGACAGGGAGCTGAAGCTTTCTTT. The J gene is TRBJ1-1, the V gene TRBV30; TRBD1 matches at 7 bases. V was clipped by 2 bases and J by 6 bases; unmatched bases: 6. The germline gives CDR1 GTSNPN, CDR2 SVGIG (reference sequence). The CDR3 totals 13 residues.

The chain carries TRBV6-5 and TRBJ1-3, with 7 bases aligning to TRBD1. The germline V gene encodes CDR1 MNHEY and CDR2 SVGAGI. V lost 7 bases and J lost 0; bases outside the gene matches: 6. This CDR3 is 15 amino acids long. CDR3 sequence (DNA): TGTGCCAGCAATCGGGACAGTACCTCTGGAAACACCATATATTTT. It specifies CASNRDSTSGNTIYF.

On this clone: One junction end does not reproduce the germline sequence, and a read error may be involved. This chain connects TRBV10-3 to TRBJ2-7; D possibly corresponds to TRBD1 (5 bases). Germline V gene lookup returns CDR1 ENHRY and CDR2 SYGVKD. This CDR3 has 11 amino acids. The CDR3 nucleotides read TGTGCCATCAGTGGTTTCCAGACAGTGTCCTTC. Its translation is CAISGFQTVSF.

The V gene is TRBV29-1, the J gene TRBJ2-5; 7 positions agree with TRBD1. Unmatched junction bases numbered 14, after V lost 0 bases and J lost 7 bases. The CDR3 loop spans 16 amino acids. Looked up from germline, CDR1 is SQVTM and CDR2 is ANQGSEA. This CDR3 is CSVEEDPSRDSGTQYF. The CDR3 coding sequence is TGCAGCGTTGAAGAAGACCCTTCTCGGGACAGCGGGACCCAGTACTTC.

The chain employs TRBV7-8 and TRBJ2-5; D may be TRBD2 (6 bases). This CDR3 contains 16 residues. Germline loops: CDR1 SGHVS, CDR2 FQNEAQ. V lost 4 bases, J lost 5 bases, and 20 bases lay in between. In DNA form, the CDR3 reads TGTGCCAGCAGCTCGGTTGGAGGGTCGGGCGGGGAGACCCAGTACTTC. It is translated as CASSSVGGSGGETQYF.

The CDR3 loop reads CASSKGQTNTGELFF. For the CDR3, the DNA is TGTGCCAGTAGTAAGGGACAGACGAACACCGGGGAGCTGTTTTTT. The rearrangement uses TRBV19 and TRBJ2-2; TRBD1 matches at 7 bases. The CDR3 runs to 15 residues. CDR1 is LNHDA, CDR2 SQIVND, per germline (reference sequence). Unmatched junction bases numbered 2, after V lost 4 bases and J lost 0 bases.

The rearrangement uses TRBV28 and TRBJ1-1, with 8 positions matching TRBD1. This CDR3 comprises 16 residues. V shed 6 bases and J 3 bases; nucleotides not matched to a gene: 12. The germline CDR1 and CDR2 sequences are MDHEN and SYDVKM. This chain's CDR3 is CASSPIRDRRDTEAFF. The CDR3 DNA follows: TGTGCCAGCAGCCCAATCCGGGACAGGCGCGACACTGAAGCTTTCTTT.

This chain connects TRBV6-5 to TRBJ1-3; TRBD1 matches at 8 bases. The trim removed 6 bases at V and 0 bases at J, leaving 4 bases unmatched. Per the germline V gene, CDR1 is MNHEY and CDR2 is SVGAGI. CDR3 length equals 15 residues. The DNA of the CDR3 is TGTGCCAGCAGGGCGGGACAGGTCTCTGGAAACACCATATATTTT. Translating gives CASRAGQVSGNTIYF.

The chain has TRBV3-1 (or the pseudogene TRBV3-2) and TRBJ2-2; 8 nucleotides agree with TRBD2. This CDR3 spans 16 amino acids. Germline V lookup: CDR1 LGHDT, CDR2 YNNKEL (reference sequence). V was clipped by 2 bases and J by 1 base; unmatched bases: 3. The CDR3, as DNA: TGTGCCAGCAGCCAACCGGGGGGGCTGAACACCGGGGAGCTGTTTTTT. As protein: CASSQPGGLNTGELFF.

The rearrangement uses TRBV5-1 and TRBJ2-5; TRBD2 matches 7 bases. This CDR3 contains 15 residues. Germline loops: CDR1 SGHRS, CDR2 YFSETQ. After removal of 4 bases from V and 5 bases from J, the junction contained 11 bases not matched to a gene. Here the CDR3 reads CASSLTGGGSETQYF. The CDR3 DNA sequence: TGCGCCAGCAGCCTGACTGGGGGGGGGTCGGAGACCCAGTACTTC.

This sequence joins TRBV15 and TRBJ1-1, with D maybe TRBD1 (6 bases). The CDR3 covers 12 residues. Trimming shortened V by 8 bases and J by 2 bases, and 9 bases separated the two germline ends. Germline CDR1 and CDR2: LNHNV and YYDKDF (reference sequence). The CDR3 loop reads CATRDTNTEAFF. DNA of the CDR3: TGTGCCACCCGGGACACTAACACTGAAGCTTTCTTT.

In this sample, this clone turned up many times. The same CDR3 can be traced to other DNA sequences in this sample. This sequence joins TRBV6-6 and TRBJ2-7, with 8 bases fitting TRBD1. The CDR3 covers 15 residues. The trim removed 5 bases at V and 4 bases at J, leaving 10 bases unmatched. Germline values: CDR1 MNHNY, CDR2 SVGAGI (reference sequence). The CDR3 protein is CASSPRQGAAYEQYV. The CDR3 DNA is TGTGCCAGCAGTCCCCGGCAGGGGGCCGCTTACGAGCAGTACGTC.

The gene calls are TRBV20-1 and TRBJ2-7, with D possibly matching TRBD1 (5 bases). The V end was cut by 6 bases, the J end by 5 bases, with 11 bases between. The CDR3 extends over 11 amino acids. CDR1 is DFQATT, CDR2 SNEGSKA, per germline (reference sequence). CDR3 DNA: TGCAGTGCAAAACAGGCCCACGAGCAGTACTTC. Translating it yields CSAKQAHEQYF.

There are a few counts of this clone. The rearrangement joins TRBV19 to TRBJ2-3; D is unclear. V was cut by 6 bases and J by 0 bases, with 13 bases left in between. This CDR3 comprises 15 residues. CDR1 and CDR2 (germline): LNHDA, SQIVND (reference sequence). The CDR3, as DNA: TGTGCCAGTAGATTGAGGAGTAGCAGCACAGATACGCAGTATTTT. This encodes CASRLRSSSTDTQYF. The full variable domain, completed using reference TRBV19 and TRBJ2-3, is DGGITQSPKYLFRKEGQNVTLSCEQNLNHDAMYWYRQDPGQGLRLIYYSQIVNDFQKGDIAEGYSVSREKKESFPLTVTSAQKNPTAFYLCASRLRSSSTDTQYFGPGTRLTVL.

This clone was detected many times. The J gene is TRBJ1-4, the V gene TRBV2, with 11 nucleotides matching TRBD1. The CDR3 loop spans 14 amino acids. The V and J ends lost 7 bases and 7 bases, in that order; junction bases with no gene match: 5. The germline CDR1 and CDR2 sequences are SNHLY and FYNNEI. As DNA, the CDR3 is TGTGCCAGCATAATGGGGACAGGGGGTGAAAAACTGTTTTTT. It specifies CASIMGTGGEKLFF. The complete variable domain, with remaining parts taken from reference TRBV2 and TRBJ1-4, reads EPEVTQTPSHQVTQMGQEVILRCVPISNHLYFYWYRQILGQKVEFLVSFYNNEISEKSEIFDDQFSVERPDGSNFTLKIRSTKLEDSAMYFCASIMGTGGEKLFFGSGTQLSVL.

The chain recombines TRBV5-1 with TRBJ1-1; TRBD1 matches at 7 bases. With V trimmed by 4 bases and J by 6 bases, 15 bases remained unmatched. Germline V CDR1 and CDR2: SGHRS, YFSETQ. The CDR3 is made up of 16 amino acids. The CDR3 nucleotides are TGCGCCAGCAGCCCCCGGCCAGGGGGATCGGAGGCTGAAGCTTTCTTT. Protein: CASSPRPGGSEAEAFF.

The V and J genes are TRBV4-1 and TRBJ2-1; TRBD1 aligns across 7 bases. With V trimmed by 1 base and J by 8 bases, 14 bases remained unmatched. The CDR3 covers 17 residues. Germline V lookup: CDR1 MGHRA, CDR2 YSYEKL. The CDR3 reads CASSQVPLPGQRHEQFF. In nucleotides, the CDR3 is TGCGCCAGCAGCCAAGTGCCCCTCCCGGGACAGAGGCATGAGCAGTTCTTC.

The chain links TRBV28 to TRBJ1-2, with TRBD1 matching over 7 bases. CDR3 size: 13 residues. CDR1 and CDR2 (germline): MDHEN, SYDVKM. After removal of 5 bases from V and 7 bases from J, the junction contained 7 bases not matched to a gene. CDR3 DNA: TGTGCCAGCAGTGAAGGGGGCTGGACTGGCTACACCTTC. It yields the protein CASSEGGWTGYTF.

The chain is built from TRBV11-2 and TRBJ2-1; TRBD2 matches at 8 bases. This CDR3 contains 14 residues. CDR1 is SGHAT and CDR2 is FQNNGV in the germline V gene. With 3 bases clipped from V and 6 bases from J, the junction kept 4 bases outside the gene matches. In DNA form, the CDR3 reads TGTGCCAGCAGCTTCACTAGCGGCCGCAATGAGCAGTTCTTC. Its protein product is CASSFTSGRNEQFF.